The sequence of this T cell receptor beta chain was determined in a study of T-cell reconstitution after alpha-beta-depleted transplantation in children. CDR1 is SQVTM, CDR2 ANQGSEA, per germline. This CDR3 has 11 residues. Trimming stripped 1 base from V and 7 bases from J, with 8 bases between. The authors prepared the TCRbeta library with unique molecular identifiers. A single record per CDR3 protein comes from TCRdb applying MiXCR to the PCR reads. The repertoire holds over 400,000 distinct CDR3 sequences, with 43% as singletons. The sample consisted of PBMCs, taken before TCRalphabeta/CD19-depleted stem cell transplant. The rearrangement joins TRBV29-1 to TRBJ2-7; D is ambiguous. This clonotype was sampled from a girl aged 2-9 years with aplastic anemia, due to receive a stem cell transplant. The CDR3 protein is CSVEGAREQYF. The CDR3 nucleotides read TGCAGCGTTGAAGGGGCTAGGGAGCAGTACTTC.